The present T cell receptor beta chain was sequenced within a study of CD8 T cells in Susac syndrome. Study details: Eight or nine of the sequenced Susac syndrome patients were in remission, and roughly 6 had active disease.

A note on this clonotype: Its antigen is not known.

Notes on the study in general: The study's TCR sequencing and HLA analysis covered a relatively small number of individuals, and the study acknowledged this.

Germline CDR1 SGHTA, CDR2 FQGNSA. This CDR3 is built from 12 residues. The J segment lost 14 bases and the V segment lost 1 base, leaving 2 bases of the junction unmatched. Random hexamers were used to reverse transcribe an amount of about 0.45 to 1 ug RNA. With immunoSEQ multiplex PCR, TCR beta CDR3 was amplified across 54 Vbeta and 13 Jbeta. From the immunoSEQ multiplex PCR reads, TCRdb called clonotypes with MiXCR, one entry per CDR3 protein. The table includes just over 150,000 distinct CDR3 sequences, 85% to 95% detected once. As judged by recently defined diagnostic criteria, patients with Susac syndrome had definite or probable disease.

What was sequenced was CD4+ T cells from PBMCs. The chain is built from TRBV7-2 and TRBJ2-1; 10 bases fit TRBD1. The TCR comes from a human donor with Susac syndrome. This CDR3 reads CASSLGTGGKFF. The DNA of the CDR3 is TGTGCCAGCAGCTTAGGGACAGGGGGGAAGTTCTTC.